This T cell receptor beta chain is drawn from a study of blood T cell repertoires in COVID-19. Looking at the study overall: The samples span acute and convalescent COVID-19 from the United States, Italy and Spain. In each case, the material was cDNA or gDNA derived from T cells, B-cell-depleted T cells, or PBMCs.

Trimming left V 3 bases short and J 5 bases short, with 18 bases between. The CDR3 length is 17 residues. Per the germline V gene, CDR1 is SGHNT and CDR2 is YYREEE (reference sequence). How the authors handled the data: Reference gene primers were amplified, and this amplification served to estimate nucleated cell counts. Sequencing used immunoSEQ multiplex PCR; TCRdb keeps in-frame clones, though not all of them. The V and J calls and clone size are taken from that table; D and trimming were inferred from the DNA. The table lists roughly 180,000 clones, approximately 91% of them singletons. V usage is TRBV5-4 and J usage is TRBJ2-6, with D perhaps matching TRBD1 (6 bases). This TCR was recovered from a man between 65 and 79 years old with active or convalescent COVID-19. The sample was peripheral blood. The CDR3 region is CASSSGTWEKRANVLTF. CDR3 sequence (DNA): TGTGCCAGCAGCTCTGGGACATGGGAGAAACGGGCCAACGTCCTGACTTTC. Together with reference TRBV5-4 and TRBJ2-6, the CDR3 gives the full variable domain: ETGVTQSPTHLIKTRGQQVTLRCSSQSGHNTVSWYQQALGQGPQFIFQYYREEENGRGNFPPRFSGLQFPNYSSELNVNALELDDSALYLCASSSGTWEKRANVLTFGAGSRLTVL.